This T cell receptor beta chain was profiled in a study of blood T cells in healthy people across ages. Through a sample-barcoded 5' primer and a J-beta primer mix, a second PCR was run for about 7 to 12 cycles. TCRdb itself ran the 5' RACE reads through MiXCR, one entry per CDR3 protein. Among 1.5 million to 2 million distinct CDR3 sequences listed, about 30% were seen once. From germline, CDR1 is MNHNS and CDR2 SASEGT. V lost 3 bases and J lost 4; bases outside the gene matches: 5. The CDR3 totals 15 residues. This clonotype occurred a few times. The TCR was taken from a woman aged 25 to 39 in good health. The specimen sequenced was blood. The chain couples TRBV6-1 to TRBJ1-5; TRBD1 matches at 8 bases. CDR3 nucleotides: TGTGCCAGCAGTGAGGGGTACAGGGGGAATCAGCCCCAGCATTTT. It codes for CASSEGYRGNQPQHF.